This T cell receptor (beta chain) comes out of a study of shared clonotypes between healthy human individuals. Study-level points and caveats: Memory subsets generally showed smaller estimated richness than naive subsets did. Roughly 5% of naive CD4 clonotypes were shared across a few donors.

Germline V gives CDR1 SQVTM, CDR2 ANQGSEA. This CDR3 is 15 amino acids long. V shed 0 bases and J 6 bases; nucleotides not matched to a gene: 7. With regard to this clone: Its antigen is as yet unknown.

Naivety among CD8 cells was defined by CD45RO negativity and positive CCR7 selection, thereby excluding terminally differentiated effector memory CD45RA+ cells. Some clones are missing from TCRdb's copy, which holds only in-frame ones; the method was immunoSEQ multiplex PCR. The table has approximately 600,000 clones, about 95% seen once. The clonotype originates from a woman in her 30s in good health. The material sequenced was naive CD8+ T cells sorted from blood. The chain has TRBV29-1 and TRBJ2-1, with 8 bases matching TRBD2. The CDR3 protein is CSVEDARGGVNEQFF. For the CDR3, the DNA is TGCAGCGTTGAAGATGCTCGGGGGGGCGTCAATGAGCAGTTCTTC.